This T cell receptor beta chain was sequenced during a study of beta chain features in type 1 diabetes. Germline V CDR1 and CDR2: SGHRS, YFSETQ. The CDR3 spans 15 residues. J lost 2 bases, V lost 4 bases, and 7 bases had no gene match. Study results and caveats: Type 1 diabetes patients had fewer VDJ junction insertions and more deletions. PCR might preferentially amplify shorter templates, equally in patients and controls. Significant though moderate, a shortening of TCRB CDR3s appeared in all four CD4+ subsets of Type 1 diabetes patients. Overrepresentation of cells with high TCR expression could result from cDNA sequencing.

Regarding this clone: Its antigen is undetermined.

The authors reverse transcribed all of the isolated RNA, so sequencing captured expressed TCRB transcripts. Sequencing used immunoSEQ multiplex PCR; TCRdb keeps in-frame clones, though not all of them. The sample has about 740,000 clones, about an eighth seen once. The chain is built from TRBV5-1 and TRBJ1-1; 8 bases are shared with TRBD1. The sequenced sample was naive CD4+ T cells from blood. This receptor was obtained from a man aged 18 to 30 with type 1 diabetes. As DNA, the CDR3 is TGCGCCAGCAGCGATCGGACAGGGCATAACACTGAAGCTTTCTTT. It specifies CASSDRTGHNTEAFF.